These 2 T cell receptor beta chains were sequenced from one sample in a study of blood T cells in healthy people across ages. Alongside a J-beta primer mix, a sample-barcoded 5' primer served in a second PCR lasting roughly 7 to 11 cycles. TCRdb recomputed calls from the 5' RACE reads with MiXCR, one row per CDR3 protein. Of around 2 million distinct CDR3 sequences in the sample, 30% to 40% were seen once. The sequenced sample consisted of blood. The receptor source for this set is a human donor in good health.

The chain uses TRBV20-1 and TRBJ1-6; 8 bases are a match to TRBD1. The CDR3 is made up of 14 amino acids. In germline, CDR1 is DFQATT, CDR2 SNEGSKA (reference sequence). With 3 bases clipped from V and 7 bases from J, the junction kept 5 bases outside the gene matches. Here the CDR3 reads CSASPRTGNSPLHF. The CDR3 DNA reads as TGCAGTGCTAGCCCTCGGACAGGGAATTCACCCCTCCACTTT.

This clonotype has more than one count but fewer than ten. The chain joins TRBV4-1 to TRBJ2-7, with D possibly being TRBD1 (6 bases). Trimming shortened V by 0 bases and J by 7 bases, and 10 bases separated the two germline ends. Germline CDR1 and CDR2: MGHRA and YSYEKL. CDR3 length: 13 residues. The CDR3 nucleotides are TGCGCCAGCAGCCAAGAAACAGGGAGAGAGCAGTACTTC. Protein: CASSQETGREQYF.